This entry describes one TCR beta chain. Per the germline V gene, CDR1 is MDHEN and CDR2 is SYDVKM. V shed 5 bases and J 8 bases; nucleotides not matched to a gene: 7. The CDR3 contains 14 residues. The data were obtained in a study of blood T cell repertoires in COVID-19. Across the whole study: Samples of COVID-19 (acute and convalescent) were obtained from the United States, Italy and Spain. The analysed material was cDNA or gDNA that came from T cells, B-cell-depleted T cells, or PBMCs.

Under the authors' procedure: Quantification of nucleated cells was approximated via reference gene primer amplification. Assay: immunoSEQ multiplex PCR; the TCRdb copy retains only in-frame clones and omits some. V and J calls and clone size are those listed in that table; D and trimming were worked out from the DNA. The table has roughly 100,000 clones, under 90% seen once. This receptor was taken from a woman aged 65 to 85 with acute or convalescent COVID-19. The material sequenced was peripheral blood. The chain links TRBV28 to TRBJ1-4, with 8 bases matching TRBD1. The CDR3 spells CASSQDRVSEKLFF. CDR3 coding DNA: TGTGCCAGCAGTCAGGACAGGGTTAGCGAAAAACTGTTTTTT.